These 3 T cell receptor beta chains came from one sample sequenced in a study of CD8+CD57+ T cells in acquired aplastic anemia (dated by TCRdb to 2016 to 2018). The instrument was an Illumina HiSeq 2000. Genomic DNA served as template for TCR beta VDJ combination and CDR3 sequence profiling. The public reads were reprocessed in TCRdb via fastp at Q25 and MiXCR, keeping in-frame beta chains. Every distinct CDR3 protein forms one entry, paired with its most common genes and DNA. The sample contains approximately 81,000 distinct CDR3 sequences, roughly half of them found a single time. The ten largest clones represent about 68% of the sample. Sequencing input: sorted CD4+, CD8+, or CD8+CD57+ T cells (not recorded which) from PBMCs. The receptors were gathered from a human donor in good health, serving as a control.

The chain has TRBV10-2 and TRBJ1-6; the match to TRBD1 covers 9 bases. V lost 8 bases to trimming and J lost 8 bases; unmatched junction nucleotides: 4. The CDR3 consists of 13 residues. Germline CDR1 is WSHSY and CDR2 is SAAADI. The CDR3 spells CASGGQGHSPLHF. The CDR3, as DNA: TGCGCCAGCGGGGGACAGGGTCATTCACCCCTCCACTTT.

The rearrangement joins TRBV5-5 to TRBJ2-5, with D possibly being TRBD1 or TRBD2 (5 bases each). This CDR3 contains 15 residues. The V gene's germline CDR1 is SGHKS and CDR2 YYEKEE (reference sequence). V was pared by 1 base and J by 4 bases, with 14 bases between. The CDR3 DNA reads TGTGCCAGCAGCTTGCTGAAGGGGAGAGGAGAGACCCAGTACTTC. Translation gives CASSLLKGRGETQYF.

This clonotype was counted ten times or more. The CDR3 nucleotides are TGTGCCATCAGTGAGGGACTAGCGGGAGTTAGTCACAATGAGCAGTTCTTC. Protein sequence: CAISEGLAGVSHNEQFF. This rearrangement joins TRBV10-3 to TRBJ2-1, with TRBD2 matching 13 bases. The CDR3 is 17 amino acids. J gave up 5 bases and V 2 bases, and 6 bases lay outside the gene matches. Germline V lookup: CDR1 ENHRY, CDR2 SYGVKD.